The 19 T cell receptor beta chains below all came from one sample that was sequenced in a study of blood T cells in healthy people across ages. A second roughly 6 to 11 cycle PCR used barcoded and J-beta primers. TCRdb called the 5' RACE reads again in MiXCR, with one record for every CDR3 protein. The table lists about 1.5 million distinct CDR3 sequences, roughly 43% of them singletons. Material: blood. The receptors come from a woman aged 18-29 years in good health.

This rearrangement joins TRBV20-1 to TRBJ2-5, with 8 bases lining up with TRBD2. The CDR3 length is 13 residues. V lost 5 bases to trimming and J lost 11 bases; unmatched junction nucleotides: 13. Germline-derived CDR1 and CDR2 are DFQATT and SNEGSKA (reference sequence). CDR3 sequence (DNA): TGCAGTGCTGAGCGGGGGACTTACAATGAGCAGTACTTC. This codes for CSAERGTYNEQYF.

The chain has TRBV6-5 and TRBJ1-5; D ambiguous. The CDR3 totals 15 residues. V lost 6 bases, J lost 0 bases, and 12 bases lay in between. Germline loops: CDR1 MNHEY, CDR2 SVGAGI. As DNA, the CDR3 is TGTGCCAGCAGCTCCGACGGTAATAGCAATCAGCCCCAGCATTTT. This gives the protein CASSSDGNSNQPQHF.

This clonotype was recorded a few times. V is TRBV7-2 and J is TRBJ2-1, with TRBD2 identical over 7 bases. The J segment lost 8 bases and the V segment lost 2 bases, leaving 12 bases of the junction unmatched. The germline V gene encodes CDR1 SGHTA and CDR2 FQGNSA. This CDR3 is 16 amino acids long. The CDR3 reads CASSLNRAGVSHEQFF. The CDR3, as DNA: TGTGCCAGCAGCTTAAATAGGGCGGGAGTTTCCCATGAGCAGTTCTTC.

In regard to this clonotype: Likely a read error: the CDR3 ends without its conserved phenylalanine or tryptophan. The gene calls are TRBV27 and TRBJ2-3; 7 bases are shared with TRBD2. Germline loops: CDR1 MNHEY, CDR2 SMNVEV (reference sequence). Losses at the gene ends were 8 bases for V and 2 bases for J; bases not matched to a gene: 10. There are 15 residues in the CDR3. The CDR3 protein is CASGERGMFTDTQYS. CDR3 nucleotide sequence: TGTGCCAGCGGGGAGCGGGGTATGTTCACAGATACGCAGTATTCT.

This clonotype has more than one count but fewer than ten. The rearrangement links TRBV20-1 to TRBJ2-7, with TRBD2 as a possible D gene (6 bases). CDR3 size: 14 residues. V was clipped by 3 bases and J by 3 bases, with 15 bases between them. Germline loops: CDR1 DFQATT, CDR2 SNEGSKA (reference sequence). The CDR3 loop is CSASIASVIYEQYF. The DNA of the CDR3 is TGCAGTGCTAGTATCGCTAGCGTTATCTACGAGCAGTACTTC.

The CDR3 sequence is CASSSTLLAGGRETQYF. The CDR3, as DNA: TGTGCCAGCAGCTCCACACTCTTAGCGGGGGGGCGTGAGACCCAGTACTTC. V and J are TRBV11-2 and TRBJ2-7, with 11 positions matching TRBD2. The last part of the DNA fits TRBJ2-5 better; the J call may be wrong. The CDR3 loop spans 17 amino acids. The germline gives CDR1 SGHAT, CDR2 FQNNGV.

This clonotype was found a few times. This chain connects TRBV6-2 or TRBV6-3 to TRBJ2-1; D is tentatively TRBD1 or TRBD2 (5 bases each). The CDR3 loop spans 17 amino acids. The V and J ends lost 5 bases and 6 bases respectively, with 23 bases between them. The V gene's germline CDR1 is MNHEY and CDR2 SVGEGT. CDR3 sequence (DNA): TGTGCCAGCAGTCTCCGGGACGTCGCGCTGGGTCGCAATGAGCAGTTCTTC. It translates to CASSLRDVALGRNEQFF.

The chain carries TRBV28 and TRBJ2-1, with TRBD2 matching 9 bases. Germline-derived CDR1 and CDR2 are MDHEN and SYDVKM. CDR3 length: 14 amino acids. The trim removed 11 bases at V and 8 bases at J, leaving 13 bases unmatched. Written as DNA, the CDR3 is TGTGCCTCAGCGGCCCTAGCGGGAAAGGATGAGCAGTTCTTC. Amino acid sequence: CASAALAGKDEQFF.

This clonotype came up a few times. The chain uses TRBV10-3 and TRBJ1-5; D remains unclear. V was pared by 0 bases and J by 0 bases, with 6 bases between. Germline V lookup: CDR1 ENHRY, CDR2 SYGVKD. The CDR3 totals 15 residues. The CDR3 region has the DNA TGTGCCATCAGTGAGTCGACGGTTAGCAATCAGCCCCAGCATTTT. Its translation: CAISESTVSNQPQHF.

DNA for the CDR3: TGTGCCAGCAGTCTCCAAACAGGGTCGGGTCTGTACTTC. Amino acid sequence: CASSLQTGSGLYF. This sequence joins TRBV6-6 and TRBJ2-4; possibly TRBD1 for D (6 bases). The CDR3 extends over 13 amino acids. The V gene's germline CDR1 is MNHNY and CDR2 SVGAGI (reference sequence). Trimming took 5 bases from V and 15 from J, leaving 20 bases between them.

This rearrangement joins TRBV6-2 or TRBV6-3 to TRBJ2-1, with D unresolved. With the DNA end fitting TRBJ2-7 better, the J assignment may be wrong. The CDR3 is 15 amino acids. CDR1 is MNHEY and CDR2 is SVGEGT in the germline V gene. For the CDR3, the DNA is TGTGCCAGCAGTAGTCCCCCGAAAGGGTACAATGAGCAGTACTTC. Residues: CASSSPPKGYNEQYF.

J is TRBJ1-4 and V is TRBV9; no clear D gene. This CDR3 is 14 amino acids long. V was pared by 0 bases and J by 7 bases, with 10 bases between. The V gene's germline CDR1 is SGDLS and CDR2 YYNGEE. This chain's CDR3 is CASSVDAPGEKLFF. The CDR3 bases are TGTGCCAGCAGCGTAGATGCGCCTGGTGAAAAACTGTTTTTT. Together with reference TRBV9 and TRBJ1-4, the CDR3 gives the full variable domain: DSGVTQTPKHLITATGQRVTLRCSPRSGDLSVYWYQQSLDQGLQFLIQYYNGEERAKGNILERFSAQQFPDLHSELNLSSLELGDSALYFCASSVDAPGEKLFFGSGTQLSVL.

This clonotype was recorded a few times. The V gene is TRBV12-3 or TRBV12-4, the J gene TRBJ1-1; 7 bases map to TRBD1. The CDR3 runs to 15 residues. V was pared by 6 bases and J by 6 bases, with 13 bases of the junction left unmatched. Here the CDR3 reads CASRPDREGFSEAFF. For the CDR3, the DNA is TGTGCCAGCAGACCAGACAGGGAAGGATTCTCTGAAGCTTTCTTT.

The chain has TRBV7-8 and TRBJ2-7; TRBD1 matches 9 bases. This CDR3 contains 14 residues. The junction had 7 bases not matched to a gene; V was cut back by 7 bases and J by 3 bases. Germline V gene lookup returns CDR1 SGHVS and CDR2 FQNEAQ. CDR3 amino acids: CASKHRQGDYEQYF. CDR3 bases: TGTGCCAGCAAACATCGACAGGGGGACTACGAGCAGTACTTC.

This clonotype was seen more than once but under ten times. The chain joins TRBV20-1 to TRBJ1-1; D not certain. Germline V CDR1 and CDR2: DFQATT, SNEGSKA (reference sequence). V lost 5 bases and J lost 1, with 11 bases in between. The CDR3 consists of 13 residues. DNA of the CDR3: TGCAGTGCTGGAACTTCAAGGAACACTGAAGCTTTCTTT. As protein: CSAGTSRNTEAFF.

The CDR3 region has the DNA TGTGCCAGCAGCTTAAGGACCGCCGGCGCCTATAATTCACCCCTCCACTTT. Protein product: CASSLRTAGAYNSPLHF. The V and J genes are TRBV7-9 and TRBJ1-6; D not resolved. The CDR3 is made up of 17 amino acids. Germline V gives CDR1 SEHNR, CDR2 FQNEAQ (reference sequence). Trimming pared 2 bases from V and 2 bases from J, leaving 13 bases between.

The chain couples TRBV12-3 or TRBV12-4 to TRBJ2-5; a possible D gene is TRBD2 (6 bases). CDR3 length: 13 amino acids. V gave up 1 base and J gave up 5 bases, with 8 bases separating them. CDR3 loop: CASSLGEAETQYF. In DNA form, the CDR3 reads TGTGCCAGCAGTTTAGGGGAGGCTGAGACCCAGTACTTC.

V and J are TRBV13 and TRBJ1-1; D is uncertain. Trimming shortened V by 6 bases and J by 4 bases, and 6 bases separated the two germline ends. The CDR3 runs to 11 residues. Germline V lookup: CDR1 PRHDT, CDR2 FYEKMQ (reference sequence). The CDR3 spells CASRLSTEAFF. CDR3 nucleotide sequence: TGTGCCAGCAGGTTAAGCACTGAAGCTTTCTTT.

There are a few counts of this clonotype. V gene TRBV12-3 or TRBV12-4 combines with J gene TRBJ2-7; D may be TRBD1 (5 bases). Trimming took 3 bases from V and 5 from J, leaving 14 bases between them. The CDR3 spans 14 residues. CDR3 residues: CASSFSPGKNEQYF. DNA of the CDR3: TGTGCCAGCAGTTTTTCCCCAGGGAAAAACGAGCAGTACTTC.